This T cell receptor beta chain appears in the sequencing data of a study of T cell responses to AZD1222 COVID-19 vaccine. Germline V gene lookup returns CDR1 LGHDT and CDR2 YNNKEL (reference sequence). J lost 4 bases, V lost 0 bases, and 5 bases had no gene match. The CDR3 runs to 16 residues. Clones were sequenced by immunoSEQ multiplex PCR, and TCRdb holds only the in-frame ones, with some missing. The sample consists of roughly 140,000 clones, more than 75% of them appearing once. Comment on this clone: The antigen is unknown.

Overall study results and limits: Repertoires were sampled only after the peak T cell response. The donor cohort was predominantly white British with a female majority, and clonal diversity may have been underestimated. The CD4 TCRs associated with vaccination extended across spike and predominated at 160-218 and 743-854.

Sequencing used peripheral blood, obtained 28 days after the second AZD1222 dose. The V call is TRBV3-1 (or the pseudogene TRBV3-2), the J call TRBJ1-3, with 8 nucleotides matching TRBD1. This sequence originates from an adult who received the AZD1222 COVID-19 vaccine. The CDR3 DNA follows: TGTGCCAGCAGCCAAGACTTGACAGGGGTCGGAAACACCATATATTTT. Its protein is CASSQDLTGVGNTIYF.